The source of this TCR beta chain is a study of T cell responses to AZD1222 COVID-19 vaccine. Points from the study as a whole: White British people made up most donors, females outnumbered males, and clonal diversity was possibly underestimated.

The table came from immunoSEQ multiplex PCR; TCRdb's copy has only in-frame clones and leaves some out. Of roughly 200,000 clones listed, approximately 91% were seen once; the top ten hold roughly 1.7%. With regard to this clone: Its antigen is undetermined.

The sample was peripheral blood, taken 28 days after the second AZD1222 dose. The sequence was collected from an adult who received the AZD1222 COVID-19 vaccine.

CDR3 DNA: TGTGCCAGCAGTCTCAAGGTCGGAAACACTGAAGCTTTCTTT. Its translation is CASSLKVGNTEAFF. The chain couples TRBV6-5 to TRBJ1-1; D call uncertain. Trimming left V 5 bases short and J 2 bases short, with 12 bases between. Germline loops: CDR1 MNHEY, CDR2 SVGAGI. CDR3 length: 14 residues.